This note documents a single TCR beta chain sequence. This record comes from a study of T cell changes during pregnancy in multiple sclerosis. Generated by immunoSEQ multiplex PCR, the TCRdb table keeps only in-frame clones and is missing some. The sample shows roughly 100,000 clones, approximately 90% of them seen only once. V shed 7 bases and J shed 0 bases, with 9 bases lying between them. The CDR3 contains 12 residues. CDR1 is SQVTM, CDR2 ANQGSEA, per germline. Sequenced material: peripheral blood, taken after pregnancy. This sequence originates from a female donor with multiple sclerosis, enrolled in a pregnancy study. The rearrangement joins TRBV29-1 to TRBJ1-1; a possible D gene is TRBD1 (5 bases). In nucleotides, the CDR3 is TGCAGCGCCGACAGCTTGAACACTGAAGCTTTCTTT. Its protein product is CSADSLNTEAFF.